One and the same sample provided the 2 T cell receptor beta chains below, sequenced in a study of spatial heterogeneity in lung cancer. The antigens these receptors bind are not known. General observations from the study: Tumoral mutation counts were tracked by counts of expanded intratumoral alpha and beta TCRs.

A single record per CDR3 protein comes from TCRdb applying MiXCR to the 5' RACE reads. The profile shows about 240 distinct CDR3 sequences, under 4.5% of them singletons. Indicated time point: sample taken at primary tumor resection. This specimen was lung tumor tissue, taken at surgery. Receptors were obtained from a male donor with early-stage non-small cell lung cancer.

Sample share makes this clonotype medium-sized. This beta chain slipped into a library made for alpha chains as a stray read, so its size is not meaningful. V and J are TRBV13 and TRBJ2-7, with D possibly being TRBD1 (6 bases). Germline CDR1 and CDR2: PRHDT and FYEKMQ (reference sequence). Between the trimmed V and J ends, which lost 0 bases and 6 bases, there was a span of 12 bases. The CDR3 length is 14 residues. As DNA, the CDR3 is TGTGCCAGCAGCTTAGGGGCAGGGGCTAGCGAGCAGTACTTC. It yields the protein CASSLGAGASEQYF.

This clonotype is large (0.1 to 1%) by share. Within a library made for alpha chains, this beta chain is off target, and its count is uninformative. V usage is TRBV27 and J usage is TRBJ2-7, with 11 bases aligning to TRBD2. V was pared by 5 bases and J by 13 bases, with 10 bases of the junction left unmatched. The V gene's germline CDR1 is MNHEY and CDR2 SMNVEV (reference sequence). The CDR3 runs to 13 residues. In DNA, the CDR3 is TGTGCCAGCAGTCCTACACTAGCGGGAGCTTATTACTTC. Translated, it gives CASSPTLAGAYYF.